This TCR beta chain emerged from a study of cytomegalovirus exposure and HLA in healthy donors. Study-level points and caveats: It was 160 or so TCR beta chains that were listed as cytomegalovirus-associated. Presence/absence results assume similar sequencing depth per donor, which may not hold.

With V trimmed by 5 bases and J by 5 bases, 9 bases remained unmatched. Germline V lookup: CDR1 SGHNT, CDR2 YYREEE (reference sequence). This CDR3 spans 14 amino acids. The PCR was carried out with 60 Vbeta primers and 13 Jbeta primers. Profiling relied on immunoSEQ multiplex PCR, and the TCRdb table lists in-frame clones only, not all of them. The table has roughly 200,000 clones, approximately 80% seen once. In regard to this clone: Its cognate antigen is unknown.

The sequence was collected from a man aged 30 to 45 in good health and CMV-seronegative. The chain employs TRBV5-4 and TRBJ2-5; 7 nucleotides line up with TRBD1. The sequenced sample was PBMCs. The CDR3 DNA reads as TGTGCCAGCAGTCAGACAGGGTTTCAGGAGACCCAGTACTTC. It encodes CASSQTGFQETQYF.